The entry below describes one TCR beta chain. Its antigen remains unidentified. A CD45RO/CCR7/CD25/CD127/CD95/CD27 panel sorted naive, central memory, regulatory and stem cell-like memory CD4+ cells. Germline V gene sequence: CDR1 KGHSY, CDR2 FQNENV. J was trimmed by 4 bases and V by 2 bases; bases with no gene match: 2. The CDR3 runs to 14 residues. This sample was included in a study of beta chain features in type 1 diabetes. The sequenced template was cDNA made from the entire isolated RNA. Clones were sequenced by immunoSEQ multiplex PCR, and TCRdb holds only the in-frame ones, with some missing. The sample has 310,000 or so clones, around 10% seen once; the top ten hold 0.015%. General study results and limits: Type 1 diabetes patients had TCRB CDR3s that were shorter (moderately but significantly so) in all four CD4+ subsets.

The sequence was collected from a woman aged 25 to 39 in good health. The chain couples TRBV16 to TRBJ2-3; 8 nucleotides match TRBD1. Sample: naive CD4+ T cells from blood. CDR3 protein: CASSQDRGADTQYF. In nucleotides, the CDR3 is TGTGCCAGCAGCCAAGACAGGGGCGCAGATACGCAGTATTTT.